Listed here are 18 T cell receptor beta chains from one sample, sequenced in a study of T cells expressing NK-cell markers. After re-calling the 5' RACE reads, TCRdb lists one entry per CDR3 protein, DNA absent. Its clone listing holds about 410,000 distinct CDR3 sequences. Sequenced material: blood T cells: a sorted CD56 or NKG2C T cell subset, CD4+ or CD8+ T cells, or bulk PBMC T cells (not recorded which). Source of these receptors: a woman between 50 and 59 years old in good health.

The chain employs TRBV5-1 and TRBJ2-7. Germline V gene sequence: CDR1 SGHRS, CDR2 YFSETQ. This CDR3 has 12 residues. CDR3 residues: CASSFLTYEQYF.

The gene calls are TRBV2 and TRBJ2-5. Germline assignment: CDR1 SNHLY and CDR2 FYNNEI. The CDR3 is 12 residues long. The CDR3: CASSEAVETQYF.

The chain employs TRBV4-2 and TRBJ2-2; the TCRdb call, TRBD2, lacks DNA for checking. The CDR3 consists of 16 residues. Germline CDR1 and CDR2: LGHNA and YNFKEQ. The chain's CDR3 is CASSQQTSGYTGELFF.

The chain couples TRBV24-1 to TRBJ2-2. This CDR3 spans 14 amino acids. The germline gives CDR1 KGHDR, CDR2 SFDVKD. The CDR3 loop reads CATSDWTYGGELFF.

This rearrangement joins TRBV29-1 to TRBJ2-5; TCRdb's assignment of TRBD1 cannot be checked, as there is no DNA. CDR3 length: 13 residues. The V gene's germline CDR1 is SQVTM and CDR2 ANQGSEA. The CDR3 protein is CSVAQAEGETQYF.

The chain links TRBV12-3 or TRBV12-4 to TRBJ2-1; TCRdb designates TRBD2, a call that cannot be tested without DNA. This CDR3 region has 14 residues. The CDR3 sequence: CASRTRLGGNEQFF.

The CDR3 here is CASSLQRGSFSDTQYF. The chain recombines TRBV5-1 with TRBJ2-3; TCRdb lists TRBD1, though no DNA is available to test this call. The CDR3 is 16 amino acids. Germline V lookup: CDR1 SGHRS, CDR2 YFSETQ.

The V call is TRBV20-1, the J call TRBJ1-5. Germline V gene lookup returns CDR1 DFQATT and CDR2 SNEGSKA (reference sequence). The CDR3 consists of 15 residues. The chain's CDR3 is CSARGGLSGNQPQHF.

The chain's CDR3 is CASNLSNEQFF. V and J are TRBV28 and TRBJ2-1. The CDR3 sequence is 11 residues long. Looked up from germline, CDR1 is MDHEN and CDR2 is SYDVKM.

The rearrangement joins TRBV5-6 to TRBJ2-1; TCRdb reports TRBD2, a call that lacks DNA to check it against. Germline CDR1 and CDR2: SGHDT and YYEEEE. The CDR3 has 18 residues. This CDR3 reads CASSSGLAGEGSYNEQFF.

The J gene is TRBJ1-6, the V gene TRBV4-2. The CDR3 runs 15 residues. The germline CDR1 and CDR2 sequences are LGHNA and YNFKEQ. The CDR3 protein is CASSPRGRPDSPLHF.

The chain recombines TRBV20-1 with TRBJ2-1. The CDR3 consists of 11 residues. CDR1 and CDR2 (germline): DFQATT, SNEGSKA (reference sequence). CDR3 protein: CSAGRGVEQFF.

The CDR3 reads CASSATLGQGTNEQFF. The J gene is TRBJ2-1, the V gene TRBV9; the D call of TRBD1 rests on TCRdb alone, since no DNA is present to check it. CDR1 is SGDLS and CDR2 is YYNGEE in the germline V gene. CDR3 length: 16 amino acids.

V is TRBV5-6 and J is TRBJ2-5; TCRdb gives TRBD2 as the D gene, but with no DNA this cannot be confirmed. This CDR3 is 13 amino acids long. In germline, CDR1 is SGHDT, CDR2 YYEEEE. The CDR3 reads CASSLTLAGSQYF.

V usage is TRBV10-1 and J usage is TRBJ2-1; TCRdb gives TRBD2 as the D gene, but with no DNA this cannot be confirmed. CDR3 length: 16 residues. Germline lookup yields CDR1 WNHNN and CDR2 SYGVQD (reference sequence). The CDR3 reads CASSESGLAPTVEQFF.

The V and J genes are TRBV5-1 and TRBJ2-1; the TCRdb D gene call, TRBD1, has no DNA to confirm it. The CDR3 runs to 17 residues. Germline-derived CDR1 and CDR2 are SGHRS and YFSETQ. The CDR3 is CASSLGRSPVSYNEQFF. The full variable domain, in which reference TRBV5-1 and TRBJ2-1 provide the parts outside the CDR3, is KAGVTQTPRYLIKTRGQQVTLSCSPISGHRSVSWYQQTPGQGLQFLFEYFSETQRNKGNFPGRFSGRQFSNSRSEMNVSTLELGDSALYLCASSLGRSPVSYNEQFFGPGTRLTVL.

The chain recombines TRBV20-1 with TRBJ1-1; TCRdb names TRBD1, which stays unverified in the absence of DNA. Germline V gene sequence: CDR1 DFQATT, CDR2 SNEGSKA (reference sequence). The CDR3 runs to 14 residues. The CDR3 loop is CSAREIGGVTEAFF.

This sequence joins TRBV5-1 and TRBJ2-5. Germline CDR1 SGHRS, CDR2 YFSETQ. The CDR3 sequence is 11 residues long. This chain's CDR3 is CASGVEETQYF.